This entry lists 2 T cell receptor beta chains sequenced from one sample in a study of molecular identifiers for immune sequencing clone quantification. MiXCR, applied by TCRdb to the PCR reads, yields one record per CDR3 protein. Among 600,000 to 650,000 distinct CDR3 sequences listed, just under 20% were seen once. The source material was naive CD8+ T cells from blood, with Jurkat cell RNA spiked in. Subset indicated: FACS-sorted CD8+CD4-CCR7+CD45RA+ naive T cells. These receptors came from a human donor in good health. Some libraries in this study had Jurkat cell RNA spiked in.

Many counts were recorded for this clonotype. The V gene is TRBV5-1, the J gene TRBJ2-5, with 12 bases identical to TRBD2. The CDR3 has 19 amino acids. V was pared by 0 bases and J by 1 base, with 10 bases of the junction left unmatched. Germline loops: CDR1 SGHRS, CDR2 YFSETQ. CDR3 nucleotides: TGCGCCAGCAGCTTGGTGGGGGGAGGACTAGCGGGGAGCCAAGAGACCCAGTACTTC. Protein product: CASSLVGGGLAGSQETQYF.

This clonotype appeared a few times. The chain is built from TRBV11-2 and TRBJ1-2; D is ambiguous. Germline CDR1 is SGHAT and CDR2 is FQNNGV. Trimming removed 5 bases from V and 0 bases from J, with 13 bases in between. The CDR3 sequence is 15 residues long. CDR3 nucleotide sequence: TGTGCCAGCAGCACCCCGGTCCTTCCTAACTATGGCTACACCTTC. It specifies CASSTPVLPNYGYTF. Combining the CDR3 with reference TRBV11-2 and TRBJ1-2 gives the whole variable domain EAGVAQSPRYKIIEKRQSVAFWCNPISGHATLYWYQQILGQGPKLLIQFQNNGVVDDSQLPKDRFSAERLKGVDSTLKIQPAKLEDSAVYLCASSTPVLPNYGYTFGSGTRLTVV.